The T cell receptor beta chain described here comes from a study of T and B cells in COVID-19 patients. In the study overall: COVID-19 patients gave peripheral blood either during active infection or after recovery. Of 20 to 25 active-infection patients, fewer than 19 carried comorbidities linked to unfavorable COVID-19 outcome.

This CDR3 region has 13 residues. Many counts were recorded for this clonotype. A read error may produce the germline difference seen at one junction end. Each TRB amplification used about 250-550 ng of genomic DNA from blood. BIOMED2 TRB-A/B primer pools were used in multiplex TRB PCR. TCRdb reprocessed the multiplex PCR reads via MiXCR and lists one record per CDR3 protein. The sample lists 13,000 to 15,000 distinct CDR3 sequences; under 30% were seen once. The TCR comes from a human donor who had recovered from COVID-19. Sequenced input: blood. The chain carries TRBV12-3 or TRBV12-4 and TRBJ2-1; TRBD2 is a possible D gene (6 bases). The CDR3 here is CASSLYGGTEHLF. The CDR3 DNA reads as TGTGCCAGCAGTTTATATGGAGGGACGGAGCATTTGTTC.